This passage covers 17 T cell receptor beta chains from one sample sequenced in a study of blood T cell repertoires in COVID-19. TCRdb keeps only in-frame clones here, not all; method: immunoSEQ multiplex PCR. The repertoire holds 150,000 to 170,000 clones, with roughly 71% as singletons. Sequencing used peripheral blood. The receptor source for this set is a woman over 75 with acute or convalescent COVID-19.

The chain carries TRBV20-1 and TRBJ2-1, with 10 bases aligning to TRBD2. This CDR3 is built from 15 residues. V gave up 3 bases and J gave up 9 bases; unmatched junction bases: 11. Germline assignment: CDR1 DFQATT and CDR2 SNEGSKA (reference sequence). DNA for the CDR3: TGCAGTGCTAGTGGTACCAGCGGGAGGGCCGGTGAGCAGTTCTTC. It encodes CSASGTSGRAGEQFF.

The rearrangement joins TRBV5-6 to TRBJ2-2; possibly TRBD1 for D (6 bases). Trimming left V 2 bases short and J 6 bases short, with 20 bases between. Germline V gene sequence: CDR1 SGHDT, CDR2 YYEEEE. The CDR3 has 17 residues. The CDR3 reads CASSFPQGRDFPGELFF. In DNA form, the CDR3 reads TGTGCCAGCAGCTTTCCACAGGGAAGAGATTTCCCCGGGGAGCTGTTTTTT.

The CDR3: CSANRVGGYTF. As DNA, the CDR3 is TGCAGTGCTAACAGGGTTGGGGGCTACACCTTC. The chain joins TRBV20-1 to TRBJ1-2; tentatively, D is TRBD1 (6 bases). CDR3 length: 11 residues. The germline CDR1 and CDR2 sequences are DFQATT and SNEGSKA (reference sequence). V dropped 4 bases and J dropped 8 bases, with 11 bases sitting between them.

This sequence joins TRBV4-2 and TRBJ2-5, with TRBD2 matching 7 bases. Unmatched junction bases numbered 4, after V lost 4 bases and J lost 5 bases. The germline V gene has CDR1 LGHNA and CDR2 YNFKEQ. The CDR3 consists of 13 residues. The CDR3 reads CASSPGGRETQYF. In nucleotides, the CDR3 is TGTGCCAGCAGCCCCGGGGGGAGGGAGACCCAGTACTTC.

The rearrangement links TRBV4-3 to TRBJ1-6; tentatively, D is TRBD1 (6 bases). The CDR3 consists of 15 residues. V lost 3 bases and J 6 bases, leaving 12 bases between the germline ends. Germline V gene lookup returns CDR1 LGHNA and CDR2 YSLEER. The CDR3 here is CASSQMGQSNSPLHF. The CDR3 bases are TGCGCCAGCAGCCAGATGGGACAAAGTAATTCACCCCTCCACTTT.

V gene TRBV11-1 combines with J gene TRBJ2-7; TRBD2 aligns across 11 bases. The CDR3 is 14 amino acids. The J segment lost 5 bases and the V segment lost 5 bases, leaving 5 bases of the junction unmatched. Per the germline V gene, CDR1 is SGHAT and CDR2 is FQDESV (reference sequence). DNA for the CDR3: TGTGCCAGCAGCCCCACTAGCGGGAGTGACGAGCAGTACTTC. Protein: CASSPTSGSDEQYF.

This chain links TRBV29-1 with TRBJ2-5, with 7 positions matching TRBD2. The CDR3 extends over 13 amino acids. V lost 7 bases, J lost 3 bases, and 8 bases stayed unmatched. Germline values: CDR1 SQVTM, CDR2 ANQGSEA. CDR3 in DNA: TGCAGCGAGGCTACTAGCGCCGAAGAGACCCAGTACTTC. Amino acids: CSEATSAEETQYF.

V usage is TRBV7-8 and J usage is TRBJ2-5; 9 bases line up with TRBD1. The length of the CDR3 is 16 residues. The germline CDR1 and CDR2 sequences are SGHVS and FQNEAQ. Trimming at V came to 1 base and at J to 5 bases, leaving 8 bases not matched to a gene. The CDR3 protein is CASSLDRGQGGETQYF. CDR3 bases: TGTGCCAGCAGCTTAGATCGGGGACAGGGAGGGGAGACCCAGTACTTC.

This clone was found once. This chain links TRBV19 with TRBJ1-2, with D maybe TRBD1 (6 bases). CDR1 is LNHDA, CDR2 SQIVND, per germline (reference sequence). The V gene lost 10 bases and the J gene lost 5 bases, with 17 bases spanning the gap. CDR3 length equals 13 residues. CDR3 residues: CATKTGQIYGYTF. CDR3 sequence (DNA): TGTGCCACCAAGACGGGACAAATTTATGGCTACACCTTC.

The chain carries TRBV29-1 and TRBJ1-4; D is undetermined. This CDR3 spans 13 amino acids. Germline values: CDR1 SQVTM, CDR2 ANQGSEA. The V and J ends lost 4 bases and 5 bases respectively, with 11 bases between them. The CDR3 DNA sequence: TGCAGCGTTGGAGCACGTGAGAATGAAAAACTGTTTTTT. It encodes CSVGARENEKLFF.

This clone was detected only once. The DNA of the CDR3 is TGTGCCAGCAGTTCCCTACAGGGTATGAACACTGAAGCTTTCTTT. It is translated as CASSSLQGMNTEAFF. The chain carries TRBV6-5 and TRBJ1-1, with D possibly TRBD1 on 6 matching bases. This CDR3 region has 15 residues. V lost 4 bases and J 0 bases, leaving 12 bases between the germline ends. CDR1 is MNHEY and CDR2 is SVGAGI in the germline V gene.

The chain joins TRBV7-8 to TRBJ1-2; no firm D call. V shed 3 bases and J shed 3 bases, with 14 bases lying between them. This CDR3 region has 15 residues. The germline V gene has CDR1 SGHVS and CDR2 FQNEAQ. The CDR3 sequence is CASSFDARGDYGYTF. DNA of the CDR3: TGTGCCAGCAGCTTCGACGCCCGCGGGGACTATGGCTACACCTTC.

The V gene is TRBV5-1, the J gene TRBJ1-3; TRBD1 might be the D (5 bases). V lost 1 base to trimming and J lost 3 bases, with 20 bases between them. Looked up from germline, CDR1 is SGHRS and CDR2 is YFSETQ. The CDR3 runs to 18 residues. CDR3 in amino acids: CASSLRGPGGSVGNTIYF. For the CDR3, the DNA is TGCGCCAGCAGCTTGCGCGGGCCGGGGGGGTCAGTTGGAAACACCATATATTTT.

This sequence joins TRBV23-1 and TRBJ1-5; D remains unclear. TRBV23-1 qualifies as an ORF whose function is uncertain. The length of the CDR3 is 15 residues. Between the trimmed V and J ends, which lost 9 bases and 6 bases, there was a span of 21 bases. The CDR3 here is CASTSSPAGRQPQHF. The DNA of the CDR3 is TGCGCCAGTACCTCTAGCCCGGCAGGCCGTCAGCCCCAGCATTTT.

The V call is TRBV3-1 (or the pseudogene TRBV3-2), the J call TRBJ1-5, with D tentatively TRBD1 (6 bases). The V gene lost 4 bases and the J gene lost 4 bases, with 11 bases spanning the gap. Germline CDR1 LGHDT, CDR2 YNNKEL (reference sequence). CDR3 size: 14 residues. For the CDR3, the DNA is TGTGCCAGCAGCCTAACACAGGGAAATCAGCCCCAGCATTTT. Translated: CASSLTQGNQPQHF.

CDR3 amino acids: CASSQNDRGRNTEAFF. CDR3 bases: TGTGCCAGCAGCCAGAACGACAGGGGAAGAAACACTGAAGCTTTCTTT. The V and J genes are TRBV3-1 (or the pseudogene TRBV3-2) and TRBJ1-1; 8 bases match TRBD1. The J segment lost 2 bases and the V segment lost 3 bases, leaving 8 bases of the junction unmatched. The CDR3 extends over 16 amino acids. CDR1 and CDR2 (germline): LGHDT, YNNKEL (reference sequence).

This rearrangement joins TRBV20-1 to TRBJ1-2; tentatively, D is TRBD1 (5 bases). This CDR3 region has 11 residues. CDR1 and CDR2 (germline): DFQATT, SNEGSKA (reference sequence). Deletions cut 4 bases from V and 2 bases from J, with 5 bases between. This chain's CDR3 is CSAKGNYGYTF. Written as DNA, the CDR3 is TGCAGTGCTAAGGGGAACTATGGCTACACCTTC.